These T cell receptor beta chains were read from a single sample in a study of blood T cells in healthy people across ages. TCRdb redid the calling of the 5' RACE reads with MiXCR, one entry per CDR3 protein. This sample has around 940,000 distinct CDR3 sequences; just over 50% occur once, and the top ten carry around a fifth. Sequenced material: blood. These receptors came from a woman in her sixties or seventies in good health. The CDR3 runs from the conserved cysteine through the conserved F or W. Fields, in order: J gene, CDR3 length, V gene, clone size, D gene, CDR3 protein, CDR3 DNA. D genes are given only for firm matches. Some rows have no size entry. The others give once, few or many, or a class for an expanded clone.

J: TRBJ2-2
length: 15
V: TRBV7-8
size: .
D: .
CDR3: CASSLTGRYTGELFF
DNA: TGTGCCAGCAGTTTAACGGGACGTTACACCGGGGAGCTGTTTTTT

J: TRBJ1-2
length: 14
V: TRBV4-1
size: .
D: .
CDR3: CASSQERANYGYTF
DNA: TGCGCCAGCAGCCAAGAAAGGGCTAACTATGGCTACACCTTC

J: TRBJ2-7
length: 14
V: TRBV18
size: few
D: .
CDR3: CASSPGGVPYEQYF
DNA: TGTGCCAGCTCACCGGGTGGAGTACCCTACGAGCAGTACTTC

J: TRBJ2-3
length: 13
V: TRBV20-1
size: .
D: TRBD2
CDR3: CSAWSGGTDTQYF
DNA: TGCAGTGCTTGGTCGGGGGGGACAGATACGCAGTATTTT

J: TRBJ2-3
length: 14
V: TRBV7-2
size: few
D: .
CDR3: CASSFGRNTDTQYF
DNA: TGTGCCAGCAGCTTCGGACGAAACACAGATACGCAGTATTTT

J: TRBJ1-1
length: 12
V: TRBV29-1
size: few
D: .
CDR3: CSSRPTGRGAFF
DNA: TGCAGCTCACGACCCACAGGGAGGGGGGCTTTCTTT

J: TRBJ2-5
length: 12
V: TRBV20-1
size: .
D: TRBD1
CDR3: CSAGTAVNEQYF
DNA: TGCAGTGCCGGGACAGCAGTAAATGAGCAGTACTTC

J: TRBJ1-2
length: 13
V: TRBV29-1
size: .
D: .
CDR3: CSVGDGRGDGYTF
DNA: TGCAGCGTGGGGGACGGAAGAGGTGATGGCTACACCTTC

J: TRBJ2-3
length: 14
V: TRBV20-1
size: once
D: TRBD2
CDR3: CSAIPSGRADTQYF
DNA: TGCAGTGCTATCCCTAGCGGGAGAGCAGATACGCAGTATTTT

J: TRBJ2-1
length: 11
V: TRBV29-1
size: few
D: TRBD1
CDR3: CSVGTQGIEFF
DNA: TGCAGCGTGGGGACACAGGGGATTGAGTTCTTC

J: TRBJ1-2
length: 14
V: TRBV7-9
size: .
D: .
CDR3: CASSPGTEYYGYTF
DNA: TGTGCCAGCAGCCCAGGGACGGAGTACTATGGCTACACCTTC

J: TRBJ2-7
length: 13
V: TRBV6-6
size: .
D: TRBD1
CDR3: CASSYLGGGEQYF
DNA: TGTGCCAGCAGTTACCTAGGGGGCGGCGAGCAGTACTTC

J: TRBJ1-2
length: 15
V: TRBV4-1
size: .
D: .
CDR3: CASRNPSGTNYGYTF
DNA: TGCGCCAGCAGAAATCCCTCGGGGACGAACTATGGCTACACCTTC

J: TRBJ2-5
length: 13
V: TRBV12-3/TRBV12-4
size: .
D: TRBD2
CDR3: CATPGLVHNEQYF
DNA: TGTGCCACCCCGGGACTAGTCCACAATGAGCAGTACTTC

J: TRBJ2-5
length: 14
V: TRBV12-3/TRBV12-4
size: .
D: .
CDR3: CASRVGGGRETQYF
DNA: TGTGCCAGCAGGGTCGGAGGGGGAAGGGAGACCCAGTACTTC

J: TRBJ2-7
length: 14
V: TRBV7-2
size: .
D: .
CDR3: CASRRWGSSYEQYF
DNA: TGTGCCAGCAGACGATGGGGGAGCTCCTACGAGCAGTACTTC

J: TRBJ2-1
length: 13
V: TRBV6-1
size: .
D: .
CDR3: CASRTPAWDEQFF
DNA: TGTGCCAGCAGAACCCCCGCCTGGGATGAGCAGTTCTTC

J: TRBJ1-2
length: 15
V: TRBV5-6
size: .
D: TRBD1
CDR3: CASSPGTGVTYGYTF
DNA: TGTGCCAGCAGCCCCGGGACAGGGGTGACCTATGGCTACACCTTC

J: TRBJ2-6
length: 16
V: TRBV15
size: .
D: .
CDR3: CATSRGRSSGANVLTF
DNA: TGTGCCACCAGCAGAGGACGGAGCTCTGGGGCCAACGTCCTGACTTTC

J: TRBJ1-1
length: 14
V: TRBV20-1
size: many
D: TRBD1
CDR3: CSTLPRTGNTEAFF
DNA: TGCAGTACCCTACCAAGGACAGGTAACACTGAAGCTTTCTTT

J: TRBJ2-4
length: 12
V: TRBV6-2/TRBV6-3
size: .
D: .
CDR3: CASSRPINIQYF
DNA: TGTGCCAGCAGCAGGCCCATCAACATTCAGTACTTC

J: TRBJ2-3
length: 15
V: TRBV11-1
size: .
D: .
CDR3: CASSRLVADTDTQYF
DNA: TGTGCCAGCAGCCGGCTAGTGGCGGACACAGATACGCAGTATTTT

J: TRBJ2-3
length: 15
V: TRBV4-3
size: .
D: .
CDR3: CASSQDQRQPGAQYF
DNA: TGCGCCAGCAGCCAGGACCAGCGTCAGCCGGGGGCGCAGTATTTT

J: TRBJ2-1
length: 17
V: TRBV20-1
size: few
D: TRBD2
CDR3: CSATGTVNSGRAYEQFF
DNA: TGCAGTGCTACCGGGACAGTAAATAGCGGGAGGGCCTATGAGCAGTTCTTC

J: TRBJ2-3
length: 15
V: TRBV10-2
size: .
D: .
CDR3: CASSWSGDGTDTQYF
DNA: TGCGCCAGCAGTTGGTCGGGAGATGGGACAGATACGCAGTATTTT

J: TRBJ2-3
length: 16
V: TRBV7-9
size: .
D: TRBD1
CDR3: CASSHTGTGSTDTQYF
DNA: TGTGCCAGCAGCCACACCGGGACAGGTAGCACAGATACGCAGTATTTT

J: TRBJ2-7
length: 15
V: TRBV12-3/TRBV12-4
size: few
D: .
CDR3: CASRNRDTRPYEQYF
DNA: TGTGCCAGCAGAAACCGGGACACCCGACCCTACGAGCAGTACTTC

J: TRBJ2-7
length: 13
V: TRBV7-9
size: .
D: .
CDR3: CASSHINSYEQYF
DNA: TGTGCCAGCAGTCATATTAACTCCTACGAGCAGTACTTC

J: TRBJ2-1
length: 11
V: TRBV12-3/TRBV12-4
size: .
D: .
CDR3: CTSSFGGWQFF
DNA: TGTACCAGCAGTTTTGGGGGGTGGCAGTTCTTC

J: TRBJ2-7
length: 14
V: TRBV7-2
size: .
D: .
CDR3: CASSYGPAGYEQYF
DNA: TGTGCCAGCAGCTACGGACCCGCGGGCTACGAGCAGTACTTC

J: TRBJ1-2
length: 14
V: TRBV7-2
size: .
D: .
CDR3: CASSQGPVSYGYTF
DNA: TGTGCCAGCAGTCAGGGGCCGGTGTCCTATGGCTACACCTTC

J: TRBJ2-7
length: 14
V: TRBV28
size: .
D: .
CDR3: CASRTGTLADEQYF
DNA: TGTGCCAGCCGCACCGGGACATTAGCTGACGAGCAGTACTTC

J: TRBJ2-3
length: 14
V: TRBV12-3/TRBV12-4
size: few
D: .
CDR3: CASSCRVRADAQYF
DNA: TGTGCCAGCAGTTGCAGGGTGAGAGCAGATGCGCAGTATTTT

J: TRBJ2-5
length: 13
V: TRBV7-2
size: few
D: .
CDR3: CASSLGESGEQYF
DNA: TGTGCCAGCAGCTTAGGGGAGAGCGGTGAGCAGTACTTC

J: TRBJ2-1
length: 15
V: TRBV2
size: .
D: TRBD2
CDR3: CASRDSGTFLVEQFF
DNA: TGTGCCAGCAGGGATAGCGGGACTTTTTTAGTTGAGCAGTTCTTC

J: TRBJ2-1
length: 14
V: TRBV2
size: .
D: .
CDR3: CASSGTGKGETQFF
DNA: TGTGCCAGCAGTGGTACAGGGAAGGGAGAGACCCAGTTCTTC

J: TRBJ2-5
length: 16
V: TRBV5-1
size: few
D: .
CDR3: CASSTSCRGQQETQYF
DNA: TGCGCCAGCAGCACCTCCTGTCGGGGGCAGCAAGAGACCCAGTACTTC

J: TRBJ1-1
length: 13
V: TRBV29-1
size: few
D: .
CDR3: CSNDGPGGTEAFF
DNA: TGCAGTAATGATGGGCCGGGAGGGACTGAAGCTTTCTTT

J: TRBJ2-1
length: 14
V: TRBV6-2/TRBV6-3
size: .
D: .
CDR3: CASTHGWDYNEQFF
DNA: TGTGCCAGCACCCATGGGTGGGACTACAATGAGCAGTTCTTC

J: TRBJ2-3
length: 11
V: TRBV27
size: .
D: .
CDR3: CASFFWDTQYF
DNA: TGTGCCAGCTTTTTTTGGGATACGCAGTATTTT

J: TRBJ2-7
length: 13
V: TRBV6-5
size: few
D: .
CDR3: CASSYSLLGEQYF
DNA: TGTGCCAGCAGTTACTCTCTCTTGGGCGAGCAGTACTTC

J: TRBJ2-3
length: 15
V: TRBV29-1
size: once
D: TRBD2
CDR3: CSVVVAGGSTDTQYF
DNA: TGCAGCGTTGTTGTAGCGGGAGGGAGCACAGATACGCAGTATTTT

J: TRBJ2-5
length: 16
V: TRBV29-1
size: .
D: .
CDR3: CNVEDLALGKRGEQYF
DNA: TGCAACGTTGAAGATCTTGCACTAGGAAAACGGGGTGAGCAGTACTTC

J: TRBJ2-1
length: 16
V: TRBV10-3
size: few
D: TRBD1
CDR3: CAISSAGTGYLGEQFF
DNA: TGTGCCATCAGTTCCGCCGGGACAGGGTATTTGGGTGAGCAGTTCTTC

J: TRBJ2-3
length: 15
V: TRBV6-5
size: .
D: .
CDR3: CASSYKASNVDTQYF
DNA: TGTGCCAGCAGTTACAAGGCTAGCAACGTGGATACGCAGTATTTT

J: TRBJ2-1
length: 19
V: TRBV5-1
size: .
D: TRBD2
CDR3: CASSSPGTSGGAPYNEQFF
DNA: TGCGCCAGCAGCTCCCCCGGGACTAGCGGGGGGGCCCCTTACAATGAGCAGTTCTTC

J: TRBJ2-5
length: 12
V: TRBV7-9
size: .
D: .
CDR3: CASSPGPIKQYF
DNA: TGTGCCAGCAGTCCCGGGCCAATCAAGCAGTACTTC

J: TRBJ2-5
length: 13
V: TRBV20-1
size: few
D: TRBD2
CDR3: CSPVGAGRETQYF
DNA: TGCAGTCCCGTCGGAGCGGGAAGAGAGACCCAGTACTTC

J: TRBJ2-1
length: 15
V: TRBV29-1
size: .
D: TRBD1
CDR3: CSVRGWGQGYNEQFF
DNA: TGCAGCGTTCGGGGATGGGGACAGGGCTACAATGAGCAGTTCTTC

J: TRBJ1-5
length: 12
V: TRBV7-9
size: once
D: .
CDR3: CASSLDRWTQHF
DNA: TGTGCCAGCAGCCTAGACCGGTGGACCCAGCATTTT

J: TRBJ1-1
length: 20
V: TRBV4-1
size: .
D: .
CDR3: CASSQQTLPLVLSMNTEAFF
DNA: TGCGCCAGCAGCCAACAGACCTTGCCTTTGGTCCTTTCCATGAACACTGAAGCTTTCTTT

J: TRBJ1-6
length: 15
V: TRBV12-3/TRBV12-4
size: .
D: .
CDR3: CASSPTPQGHSPLHF
DNA: TGTGCCAGCAGTCCCACCCCACAAGGTCATTCACCCCTCCACTTT

J: TRBJ2-5
length: 15
V: TRBV4-2
size: few
D: .
CDR3: CASSQVVDPLETQYF
DNA: TGTGCCAGCAGCCAAGTGGTGGATCCGTTAGAGACCCAGTACTTC

J: TRBJ2-4
length: 13
V: TRBV7-2
size: .
D: TRBD1
CDR3: CASSPGQGSFQYF
DNA: TGTGCCAGCAGCCCAGGACAGGGAAGTTTTCAGTACTTC

J: TRBJ2-7
length: 17
V: TRBV4-1
size: few
D: TRBD2
CDR3: CASSQVYPSGRYNEQYF
DNA: TGCGCCAGCAGCCAAGTGTATCCTAGCGGGAGATACAATGAGCAGTACTTC

J: TRBJ2-7
length: 15
V: TRBV4-1
size: once
D: .
CDR3: CASSQETDKYNEQYF
DNA: TGCGCCAGCAGCCAAGAAACGGACAAATACAATGAGCAGTACTTC

J: TRBJ2-3
length: 15
V: TRBV2
size: few
D: .
CDR3: CATSVKADYTDTQYF
DNA: TGTGCCACCTCAGTCAAGGCGGATTACACAGATACGCAGTATTTT

J: TRBJ2-6
length: 20
V: TRBV6-5
size: .
D: .
CDR3: CASSYSPWGAAFSGANVLTF
DNA: TGTGCCAGCAGTTACTCCCCGTGGGGGGCCGCCTTCTCTGGGGCCAACGTCCTGACTTTC

J: TRBJ2-1
length: 14
V: TRBV20-1
size: .
D: .
CDR3: CSARDGIRDNEQFF
DNA: TGCAGTGCTAGAGATGGTATAAGGGACAATGAGCAGTTCTTC

J: TRBJ2-1
length: 15
V: TRBV5-1
size: .
D: TRBD1
CDR3: CASSLPGTDYNEQFF
DNA: TGCGCCAGCAGCTTGCCGGGGACAGACTACAATGAGCAGTTCTTC